The 29 T cell receptor beta chains presented below share a single source sample, sequenced in a study of regulatory T cells in long-lasting Graves disease. According to the study, TCR beta libraries were built with iRepertoire HTBI primers and CDR3-region Arm-PCR. TCRdb re-analysed the multiplex PCR reads in MiXCR, keeping a single row per CDR3 protein. The table has 300,000 to 350,000 distinct CDR3 sequences, around a fifth seen once; the top ten hold about 29%. The time point here: persistent/refractory GD, antithyroid drugs over 5 years with positive TRAb. RNA isolated from PBMCs was used to make the TCR library. The sequences come from peripheral blood mononuclear cells (PBMCs), collected when the disease was refractory, from a patient treated with antithyroid drugs. These receptors were obtained from a female donor with Graves disease.

This clonotype has at least ten counts. The chain uses TRBV19 and TRBJ2-7, with D possibly matching TRBD2 (5 bases). CDR3 length: 16 amino acids. The V gene's germline CDR1 is LNHDA and CDR2 SQIVND (reference sequence). V lost 4 bases, J lost 0 bases, and 16 bases lay in between. The CDR3: CASSTSPRGTSYEQYF. The CDR3 coding sequence is TGTGCCAGTAGTACCTCCCCCCGGGGAACCTCCTACGAGCAGTACTTC. The whole variable domain, remainder taken from reference TRBV19 and TRBJ2-7, is DGGITQSPKYLFRKEGQNVTLSCEQNLNHDAMYWYRQDPGQGLRLIYYSQIVNDFQKGDIAEGYSVSREKKESFPLTVTSAQKNPTAFYLCASSTSPRGTSYEQYFGPGTRLTVT.

This clonotype was counted many times. The chain links TRBV28 to TRBJ2-5; 11 bases align to TRBD2. The germline V gene encodes CDR1 MDHEN and CDR2 SYDVKM. J was trimmed by 5 bases and V by 6 bases; bases with no gene match: 5. CDR3 length equals 14 residues. The CDR3 region is CASRTLAGGETQYF. CDR3 nucleotides: TGTGCCAGCAGGACCTTAGCGGGAGGGGAGACCCAGTACTTC. Based on the CDR3 plus reference TRBV28 and TRBJ2-5, the full variable domain is DVKVTQSSRYLVKRTGEKVFLECVQDMDHENMFWYRQDPGLGLRLIYFSYDVKMKEKGDIPEGYSVSREKKERFSLILESASTNQTSMYLCASRTLAGGETQYFGPGTRLLVL.

The table lists this clonotype with many counts. V gene TRBV15 combines with J gene TRBJ1-2; no definite D call. V lost 0 bases and J lost 6, with 14 bases in between. Germline assignment: CDR1 LNHNV and CDR2 YYDKDF (reference sequence). The CDR3 is 15 amino acids. The CDR3 reads CATSRDIVRAHGYTF. The CDR3 coding sequence is TGTGCCACCAGCAGAGATATAGTGAGGGCGCATGGCTACACCTTC.

V is TRBV14 and J is TRBJ1-6; D possibly corresponds to TRBD1 (5 bases). From germline, CDR1 is SGHDN and CDR2 FVKESK. Trimming stripped 1 base from V and 4 bases from J, with 8 bases between. The CDR3 has 15 amino acids. CDR3 nucleotide sequence: TGTGCCAGCAGCCAAGGGGGCTGGTATAATTCACCCCTCCACTTT. As protein: CASSQGGWYNSPLHF.

The sample holds many counts of this clonotype. V is TRBV20-1 and J is TRBJ1-5; no firm D call. Trimming removed 6 bases at V and 0 bases at J, with 24 bases between. There are 18 residues in the CDR3. CDR1 and CDR2 (germline): DFQATT, SNEGSKA (reference sequence). CDR3 loop: CSAPLTSTLPYSNQPQHF. The CDR3, as DNA: TGCAGTGCCCCCTTAACGTCAACCTTACCGTATAGCAATCAGCCCCAGCATTTT.

The table lists this clonotype with many counts. This sequence joins TRBV5-1 and TRBJ2-7; 8 bases map to TRBD2. The germline V gene has CDR1 SGHRS and CDR2 YFSETQ. The CDR3 length is 14 residues. The J segment lost 6 bases and the V segment lost 0 bases, leaving 5 bases of the junction unmatched. CDR3: CASSLEGAGGEQYF. The CDR3 nucleotides read TGCGCCAGCAGCTTGGAGGGTGCGGGGGGCGAGCAGTACTTC.

The chain employs TRBV2 and TRBJ2-3; D possibly uses TRBD1 or TRBD2 (6 bases each). Germline loops: CDR1 SNHLY, CDR2 FYNNEI. This CDR3 has 12 amino acids. V lost 6 bases and J lost 6, with 10 bases in between. CDR3 nucleotide sequence: TGTGCCAGCAGAGGAGGGGGTGATACGCAGTATTTT. Translating it yields CASRGGGDTQYF.

Concerning this clonotype itself: This likely comes from a read error, as the CDR3 has no conserved phenylalanine or tryptophan at its end. This chain joins TRBV11-2 and TRBJ1-2; D gene uncertain. Trimming cost V 7 bases and J 0 bases, with 12 bases left between them. CDR1 is SGHAT and CDR2 is FQNNGV in the germline V gene. The CDR3 is 14 residues long. As DNA, the CDR3 is TGTGCCAGCACCCCACAACCAACTAACTATGGCTACACCCTC. Translation: CASTPQPTNYGYTL.

The V and J genes are TRBV5-1 and TRBJ2-3, with 11 nucleotides matching TRBD1. Germline assignment: CDR1 SGHRS and CDR2 YFSETQ. V was pared by 1 base and J by 5 bases, with 12 bases of the junction left unmatched. The CDR3 is 18 amino acids. In nucleotides, the CDR3 is TGCGCCAGCAGCTTGCTGGGACAGGGGGTCGGGAGTGGAGATACGCAGTATTTT. This gives the protein CASSLLGQGVGSGDTQYF. Full variable domain (outside the CDR3, taken from reference TRBV5-1 and TRBJ2-3): KAGVTQTPRYLIKTRGQQVTLSCSPISGHRSVSWYQQTPGQGLQFLFEYFSETQRNKGNFPGRFSGRQFSNSRSEMNVSTLELGDSALYLCASSLLGQGVGSGDTQYFGPGTRLTVL.

This clonotype was counted a few times. V gene TRBV6-1 combines with J gene TRBJ2-7, with 14 bases matching TRBD2. Germline CDR1 and CDR2: MNHNS and SASEGT. Germline trimming cut 6 bases from V and 3 bases from J; bases unmatched to any gene: 7. This CDR3 has 16 amino acids. The CDR3 sequence: CASRETSGGENYEQYF. CDR3 DNA: TGTGCCAGCAGAGAGACTAGCGGGGGGGAGAACTACGAGCAGTACTTC.

This clonotype was detected many times. The J gene is TRBJ1-2, the V gene TRBV7-2, with D possibly being TRBD1 (5 bases). The ends were cut back, 2 bases at V and 2 bases at J, with 9 bases in the middle. The CDR3 loop spans 14 amino acids. Germline V gene lookup returns CDR1 SGHTA and CDR2 FQGNSA. As DNA, the CDR3 is TGTGCCAGCAGCTTACCGGGACGGAACTATGGCTACACCTTC. It translates to CASSLPGRNYGYTF.

This chain uses TRBV28 with TRBJ2-1; D not certain. This CDR3 is 15 amino acids long. V was trimmed by 7 bases and J by 0 bases, leaving 13 bases between them. CDR1 is MDHEN, CDR2 SYDVKM, per germline. The CDR3 spells CASNRPTSSYNEQFF. For the CDR3, the DNA is TGTGCCAGCAACCGTCCCACAAGCTCCTACAATGAGCAGTTCTTC.

This clonotype was picked up many times. The rearrangement uses TRBV6-5 and TRBJ1-2; D is possibly TRBD1 (5 bases). The germline V gene encodes CDR1 MNHEY and CDR2 SVGAGI. The CDR3 sequence is 15 residues long. V was pared by 0 bases and J by 8 bases, with 16 bases between. The CDR3 loop is CASSYSASGKGGYTF. The CDR3 DNA follows: TGTGCCAGCAGTTACTCGGCGTCAGGGAAAGGGGGCTACACCTTC.

The chain joins TRBV7-3 to TRBJ2-5, with 7 bases aligning to TRBD1. In germline, CDR1 is SGHTA, CDR2 FQGTGA. CDR3 length: 15 residues. V dropped 4 bases and J dropped 5; count of bases not matched to a gene: 10. CDR3 sequence reads: CASSSTGAGGETQYF. Written as DNA, the CDR3 is TGTGCCAGCAGCTCTACAGGGGCAGGTGGTGAGACCCAGTACTTC. The full variable domain, rest sourced from reference TRBV7-3 and TRBJ2-5, is GAGVSQTPSNKVTEKGKYVELRCDPISGHTALYWYRQSLGQGPEFLIYFQGTGAADDSGLPNDRFFAVRPEGSVSTLKIQRTERGDSAVYLCASSSTGAGGETQYFGPGTRLLVL.

The chain combines TRBV24-1 with TRBJ2-3; D possibly uses TRBD1 or TRBD2 (6 bases each). V shed 5 bases and J shed 3 bases, with 11 bases lying between them. This CDR3 is built from 14 residues. CDR1 is KGHDR, CDR2 SFDVKD, per germline. CDR3 coding DNA: TGTGCCACCAGTGTTGGGGGGCTGACAGATACGCAGTATTTT. It yields the protein CATSVGGLTDTQYF.

This clonotype was counted at least ten times. The chain couples TRBV6-2 or TRBV6-3 to TRBJ1-5; 7 bases match TRBD1. The V segment lost 8 bases and the J segment 7 bases; nucleotides outside the gene matches: 14. There are 15 residues in the CDR3. CDR1 and CDR2 from the germline V gene are MNHEY and SVGEGT. Here the CDR3 reads CASGYTGETGQPQHF. Here the CDR3 DNA reads TGTGCCAGCGGATATACAGGGGAAACAGGACAGCCCCAGCATTTT.

A few counts support this clonotype. The V call is TRBV11-2, the J call TRBJ2-2; D uncertain. The germline V and J ends were trimmed by 2 bases and 3 bases, with 10 bases remaining between them. The CDR3 sequence is 15 residues long. From germline, CDR1 is SGHAT and CDR2 FQNNGV. The DNA for the CDR3 is TGTGCCAGCAGCTTATACTCTCGTCACACCGGGGAGCTGTTTTTT. It codes for CASSLYSRHTGELFF.

The V call is TRBV6-1, the J call TRBJ2-7; TRBD2 matches 7 bases. Looked up from germline, CDR1 is MNHNS and CDR2 is SASEGT. V shed 6 bases, J shed 2 bases, and the junction held 10 bases outside the gene matches. The CDR3 has 15 residues. The CDR3 bases are TGTGCCAGCAGCCTTCTAGCGGAGAGCCCCTACGAGCAGTACTTC. Translating gives CASSLLAESPYEQYF.

This clonotype came up a few times. Here the CDR3 reads CASSTRGQRVANTGELFF. CDR3 sequence (DNA): TGTGCCAGTAGTACCCGAGGACAAAGAGTCGCGAACACCGGGGAGCTGTTTTTT. V is TRBV19 and J is TRBJ2-2; maybe TRBD1 (5 bases). Between the trimmed V and J ends, which lost 4 bases and 0 bases, there was a span of 18 bases. The germline CDR1 and CDR2 sequences are LNHDA and SQIVND (reference sequence). This CDR3 is 18 amino acids long.

The chain carries TRBV12-3 or TRBV12-4 and TRBJ2-3; D could derive from TRBD1 or TRBD2 (5 bases each). Trimming shortened V by 7 bases and J by 3 bases, and 20 bases separated the two germline ends. The CDR3 consists of 16 residues. This chain's CDR3 is CASTGGGGRATDTQYF. The CDR3 DNA reads as TGTGCCAGCACCGGCGGCGGAGGCAGGGCAACAGATACGCAGTATTTT.

This clonotype was counted many times. The V and J genes are TRBV2 and TRBJ2-4; the match to TRBD1 covers 10 bases. Germline CDR1 is SNHLY and CDR2 is FYNNEI. The V gene end was trimmed by 6 bases and the J gene end by 1 base; junction bases not matched to a gene: 12. This CDR3 has 18 amino acids. This chain's CDR3 is CASRRTGGTLLAKNIQYF. The CDR3 DNA reads as TGTGCCAGCAGGAGGACAGGGGGGACGCTTCTGGCCAAAAACATTCAGTACTTC.

This clonotype was seen a few times. CDR3 loop: CASKIAGTPYEQYF. CDR3 DNA: TGTGCCAGCAAAATAGCCGGGACCCCCTACGAGCAGTACTTC. This chain links TRBV6-1 with TRBJ2-7; D tentatively fits TRBD1 or TRBD2 (5 bases each). With 7 bases removed from V and 2 bases from J, the gap between germline ends came to 15 bases. From germline, CDR1 is MNHNS and CDR2 SASEGT. The CDR3 consists of 14 residues.

This clonotype was recorded a few times. The CDR3 sequence is CASSWGTGGGETQYF. The CDR3 DNA reads as TGTGCCAGCAGCTGGGGGACAGGGGGAGGAGAGACCCAGTACTTC. This chain connects TRBV9 to TRBJ2-5; TRBD1 matches at 11 bases. The germline V gene encodes CDR1 SGDLS and CDR2 YYNGEE. Losses at the gene ends were 4 bases for V and 4 bases for J; bases not matched to a gene: 6. This CDR3 has 15 amino acids.

This clonotype has ten or more counts. The rearrangement joins TRBV28 to TRBJ2-5; TRBD2 agrees at 8 bases. Looked up from germline, CDR1 is MDHEN and CDR2 is SYDVKM. The CDR3 length is 14 residues. Germline trimming cut 4 bases from V and 5 bases from J; bases unmatched to any gene: 6. The CDR3, as DNA: TGTGCCAGCAGTTATACTAGCGGTATTGAGACCCAGTACTTC. This codes for CASSYTSGIETQYF.

This clonotype appeared many times. This chain connects TRBV6-1 to TRBJ2-7, with D perhaps matching TRBD1 (6 bases). CDR3 length: 14 amino acids. V lost 7 bases to trimming and J lost 6 bases, with 19 bases between them. The germline CDR1 and CDR2 sequences are MNHNS and SASEGT. The CDR3, as DNA: TGTGCCAGCACCCCAGGGTCAGGGGTTGTCGAGCAGTACTTC. Amino acids: CASTPGSGVVEQYF.

This clonotype was observed at least ten times. The chain recombines TRBV11-2 with TRBJ2-7, with 8 bases fitting TRBD2. This CDR3 region has 15 residues. After removal of 0 bases from V and 7 bases from J, the junction contained 8 bases not matched to a gene. Per germline, CDR1 SGHAT and CDR2 FQNNGV. This CDR3 is CASSLEGAGVGEQYF. The CDR3 region has the DNA TGTGCCAGCAGCTTAGAAGGAGCGGGAGTAGGTGAGCAGTACTTC.

The chain has TRBV19 and TRBJ1-5; perhaps TRBD1 as D (5 bases). The germline CDR1 and CDR2 sequences are LNHDA and SQIVND (reference sequence). Trimming cost V 1 base and J 2 bases, with 15 bases left between them. This CDR3 has 17 amino acids. The CDR3 DNA sequence: TGTGCCAGTAGTATAGTGCGGGGGGTGGAGGGCAATCAGCCCCAGCATTTT. Its translation: CASSIVRGVEGNQPQHF. The entire variable domain, with the rest obtained from reference TRBV19 and TRBJ1-5, is as follows: DGGITQSPKYLFRKEGQNVTLSCEQNLNHDAMYWYRQDPGQGLRLIYYSQIVNDFQKGDIAEGYSVSREKKESFPLTVTSAQKNPTAFYLCASSIVRGVEGNQPQHFGDGTRLSIL.

This clonotype was seen at least ten times. The V call is TRBV7-2, the J call TRBJ2-7; 10 bases line up with TRBD2. CDR1 SGHTA and CDR2 FQGNSA come from the germline V gene. The CDR3 sequence is 14 residues long. J lost 5 bases, V lost 4 bases, and 5 bases had no gene match. CDR3 DNA: TGTGCCAGCAGCTGGTTAGCGGGAGGAAACGAGCAGTACTTC. Its protein is CASSWLAGGNEQYF.

This clonotype was recorded many times. This rearrangement joins TRBV7-2 to TRBJ2-7; perhaps D is TRBD1 or TRBD2 (6 bases each). The CDR3 length is 13 residues. In germline, CDR1 is SGHTA, CDR2 FQGNSA. Trimming removed 5 bases from V and 1 base from J, with 9 bases in between. Here the CDR3 reads CASSGGGSYEQYF. The CDR3 bases are TGTGCCAGCAGCGGAGGGGGGTCCTACGAGCAGTACTTC.